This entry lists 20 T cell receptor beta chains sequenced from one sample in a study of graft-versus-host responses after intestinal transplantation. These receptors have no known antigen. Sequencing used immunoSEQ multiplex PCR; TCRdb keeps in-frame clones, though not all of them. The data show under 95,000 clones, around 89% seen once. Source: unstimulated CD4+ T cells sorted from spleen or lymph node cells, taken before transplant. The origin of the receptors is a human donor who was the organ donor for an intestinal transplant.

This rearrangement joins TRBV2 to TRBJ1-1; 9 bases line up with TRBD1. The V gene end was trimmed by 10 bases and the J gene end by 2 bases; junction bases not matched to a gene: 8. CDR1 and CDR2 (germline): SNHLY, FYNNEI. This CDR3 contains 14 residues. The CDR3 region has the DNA TGTGCCACTTCAAGACAGGGGGGTAACACTGAAGCTTTCTTT. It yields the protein CATSRQGGNTEAFF.

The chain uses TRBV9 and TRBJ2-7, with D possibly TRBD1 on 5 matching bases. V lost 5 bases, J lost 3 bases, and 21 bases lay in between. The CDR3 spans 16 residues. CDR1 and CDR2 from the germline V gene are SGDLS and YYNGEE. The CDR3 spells CASSLGSGQGLYEQYF. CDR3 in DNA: TGTGCCAGCAGTCTAGGGTCTGGGCAGGGCCTCTACGAGCAGTACTTC.

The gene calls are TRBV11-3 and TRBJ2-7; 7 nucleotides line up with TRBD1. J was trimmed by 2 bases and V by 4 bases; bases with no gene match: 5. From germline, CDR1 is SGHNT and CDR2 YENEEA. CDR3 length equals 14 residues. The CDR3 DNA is TGTGCCAGCAGCTACAGGGGTGGGACCTACGAGCAGTACTTC. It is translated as CASSYRGGTYEQYF.

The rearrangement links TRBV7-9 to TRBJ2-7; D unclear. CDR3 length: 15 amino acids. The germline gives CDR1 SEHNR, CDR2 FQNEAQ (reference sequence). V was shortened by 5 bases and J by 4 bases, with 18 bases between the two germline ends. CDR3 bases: TGTGCCAGCAGCCCACGGGTCCCCGGGTTTTACGAGCAGTACTTC. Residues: CASSPRVPGFYEQYF. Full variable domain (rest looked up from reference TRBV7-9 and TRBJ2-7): DTGVSQNPRHKITKRGQNVTFRCDPISEHNRLYWYRQTLGQGPEFLTYFQNEAQLEKSRLLSDRFSAERPKGSFSTLEIQRTEQGDSAMYLCASSPRVPGFYEQYFGPGTRLTVT.

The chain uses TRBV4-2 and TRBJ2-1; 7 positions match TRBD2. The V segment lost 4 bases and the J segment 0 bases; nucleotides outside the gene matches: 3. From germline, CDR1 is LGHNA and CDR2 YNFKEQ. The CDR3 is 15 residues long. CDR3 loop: CASSPGGNSYNEQFF. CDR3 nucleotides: TGTGCCAGCAGCCCCGGGGGGAACTCCTACAATGAGCAGTTCTTC.

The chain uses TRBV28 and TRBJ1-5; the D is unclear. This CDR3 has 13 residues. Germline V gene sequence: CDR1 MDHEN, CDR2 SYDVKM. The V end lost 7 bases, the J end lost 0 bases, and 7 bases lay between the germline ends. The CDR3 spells CASMWASNQPQHF. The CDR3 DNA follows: TGTGCCAGCATGTGGGCTAGCAATCAGCCCCAGCATTTT. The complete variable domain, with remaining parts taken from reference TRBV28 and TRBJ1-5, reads DVKVTQSSRYLVKRTGEKVFLECVQDMDHENMFWYRQDPGLGLRLIYFSYDVKMKEKGDIPEGYSVSREKKERFSLILESASTNQTSMYLCASMWASNQPQHFGDGTRLSIL.

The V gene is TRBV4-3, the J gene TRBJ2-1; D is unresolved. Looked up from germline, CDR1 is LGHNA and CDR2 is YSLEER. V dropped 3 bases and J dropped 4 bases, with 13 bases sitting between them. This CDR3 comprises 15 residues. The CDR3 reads CASSHERRVYNEQFF. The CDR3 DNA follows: TGCGCCAGCAGCCACGAAAGACGGGTTTACAATGAGCAGTTCTTC.

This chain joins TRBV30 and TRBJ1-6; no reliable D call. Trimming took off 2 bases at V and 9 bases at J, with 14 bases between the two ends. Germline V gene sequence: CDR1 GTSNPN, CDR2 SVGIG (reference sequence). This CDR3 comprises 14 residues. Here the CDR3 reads CAWSPTAVSSPLHF. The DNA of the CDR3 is TGTGCCTGGAGTCCCACCGCTGTTAGTTCACCCCTCCACTTT. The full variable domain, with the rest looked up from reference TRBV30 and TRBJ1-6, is SQTIHQWPATLVQPVGSPLSLECTVEGTSNPNLYWYRQAAGRGLQLLFYSVGIGQISSEVPQNLSASRPQDRQFILSSKKLLLSDSGFYLCAWSPTAVSSPLHFGNGTRLTVT.

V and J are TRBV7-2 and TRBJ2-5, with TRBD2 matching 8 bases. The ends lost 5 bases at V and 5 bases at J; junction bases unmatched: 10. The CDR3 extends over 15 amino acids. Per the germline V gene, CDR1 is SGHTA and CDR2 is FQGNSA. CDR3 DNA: TGTGCCAGCAGCGTCGCTCGGGGGGGCCGGGAGACCCAGTACTTC. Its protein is CASSVARGGRETQYF.

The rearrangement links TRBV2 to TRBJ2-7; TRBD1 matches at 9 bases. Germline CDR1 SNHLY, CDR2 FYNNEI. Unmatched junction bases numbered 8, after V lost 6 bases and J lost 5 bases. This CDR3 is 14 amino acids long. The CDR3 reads CASSWGQGIHEQYF. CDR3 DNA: TGTGCCAGCAGCTGGGGACAGGGTATCCACGAGCAGTACTTC.

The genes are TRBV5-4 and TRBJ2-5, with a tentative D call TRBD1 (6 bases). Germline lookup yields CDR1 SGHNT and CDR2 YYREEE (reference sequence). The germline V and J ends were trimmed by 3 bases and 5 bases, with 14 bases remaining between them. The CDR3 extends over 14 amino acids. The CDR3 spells CASSSNRVGETQYF. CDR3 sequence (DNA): TGTGCCAGCAGCTCAAACAGGGTTGGGGAGACCCAGTACTTC.

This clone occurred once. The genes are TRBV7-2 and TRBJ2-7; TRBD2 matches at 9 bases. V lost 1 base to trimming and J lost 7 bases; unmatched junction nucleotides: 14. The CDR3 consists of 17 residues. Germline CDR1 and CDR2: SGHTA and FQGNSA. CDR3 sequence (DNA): TGTGCCAGCAGCTTAGGAGGGGGGACTAGCCTGATGTGGGAGCAGTACTTC. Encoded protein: CASSLGGGTSLMWEQYF.

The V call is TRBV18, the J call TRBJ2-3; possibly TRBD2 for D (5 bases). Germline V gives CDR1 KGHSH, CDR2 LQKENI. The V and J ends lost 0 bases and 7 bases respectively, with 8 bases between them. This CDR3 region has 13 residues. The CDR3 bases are TGTGCCAGCTCACCACCGGGGAGAAATACGCAGTATTTT. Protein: CASSPPGRNTQYF.

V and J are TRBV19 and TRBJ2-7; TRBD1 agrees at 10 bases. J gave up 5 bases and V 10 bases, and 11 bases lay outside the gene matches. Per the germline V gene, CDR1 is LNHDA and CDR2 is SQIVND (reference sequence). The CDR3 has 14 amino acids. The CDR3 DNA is TGTGCCACCCTGAGACAGGGGGCCGGTCACGAGCAGTACTTC. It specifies CATLRQGAGHEQYF.

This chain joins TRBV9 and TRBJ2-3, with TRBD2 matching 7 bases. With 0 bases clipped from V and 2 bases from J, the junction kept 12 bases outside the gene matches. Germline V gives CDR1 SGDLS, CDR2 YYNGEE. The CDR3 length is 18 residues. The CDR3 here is CASSVGLAAGPLTDTQYF. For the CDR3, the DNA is TGTGCCAGCAGCGTAGGTCTAGCGGCCGGACCCCTCACAGATACGCAGTATTTT.

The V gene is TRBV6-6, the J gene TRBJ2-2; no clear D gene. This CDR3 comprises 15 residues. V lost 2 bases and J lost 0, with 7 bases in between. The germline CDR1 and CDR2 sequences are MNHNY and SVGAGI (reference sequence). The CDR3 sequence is CASSYPPANTGELFF. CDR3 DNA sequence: TGTGCCAGCAGTTACCCCCCAGCGAACACCGGGGAGCTGTTTTTT.

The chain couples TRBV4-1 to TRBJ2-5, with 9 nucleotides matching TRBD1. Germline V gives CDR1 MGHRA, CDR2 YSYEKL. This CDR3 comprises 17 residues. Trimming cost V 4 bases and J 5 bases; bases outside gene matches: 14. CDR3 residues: CASSRSQTGTGSETQYF. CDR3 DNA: TGCGCCAGCAGCCGGAGCCAAACCGGGACAGGGAGCGAGACCCAGTACTTC.

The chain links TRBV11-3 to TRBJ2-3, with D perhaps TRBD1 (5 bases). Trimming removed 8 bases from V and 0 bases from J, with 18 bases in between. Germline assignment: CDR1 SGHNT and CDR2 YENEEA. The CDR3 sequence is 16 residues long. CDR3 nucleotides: TGTGCCAGCGCTGTAGGGGCGGAACCTAGCACAGATACGCAGTATTTT. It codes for CASAVGAEPSTDTQYF. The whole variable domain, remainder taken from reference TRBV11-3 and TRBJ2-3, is EAGVVQSPRYKIIEKKQPVAFWCNPISGHNTLYWYLQNLGQGPELLIRYENEEAVDDSQLPKDRFSAERLKGVDSTLKIQPAELGDSAVYLCASAVGAEPSTDTQYFGPGTRLTVL.

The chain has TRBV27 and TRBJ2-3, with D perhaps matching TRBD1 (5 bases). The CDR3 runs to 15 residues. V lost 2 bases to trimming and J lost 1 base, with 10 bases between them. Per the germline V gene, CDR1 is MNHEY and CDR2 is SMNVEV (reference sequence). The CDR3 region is CASSLRRAGTDTQYF. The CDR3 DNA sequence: TGTGCCAGCAGTTTACGCAGGGCGGGCACAGATACGCAGTATTTT.

DNA for the CDR3: TGCGCCAGCAGCCGGGACAGGGGCTACGAGCAGTACTTC. Protein sequence: CASSRDRGYEQYF. The V and J genes are TRBV4-3 and TRBJ2-7; 10 bases fit TRBD1. The V segment lost 4 bases and the J segment 3 bases; nucleotides outside the gene matches: 0. Looked up from germline, CDR1 is LGHNA and CDR2 is YSLEER. The CDR3 spans 13 residues.